This T cell receptor (beta chain) was identified in a study of T cell responses to AZD1222 COVID-19 vaccine. Whole-study results and caveats: Researchers report vaccine-associated CD4 TCRs spanning spike, with dominance at 160-218 and 743-854. Baseline testing showed seropositivity in only a handful of AZD1222 recipients.

Profiling relied on immunoSEQ multiplex PCR, and the TCRdb table lists in-frame clones only, not all of them. The table shows about 87,000 clones, with around 90% occurring only once. Germline V gives CDR1 SGHVS, CDR2 FNYEAQ. The CDR3 loop spans 11 amino acids. Trimming took 2 bases from V and 9 from J, leaving 7 bases between them. A note on this clone: What it binds is unknown.

The clonotype comes from an adult in good health. Here the sequenced sample was peripheral blood, taken on day 0 of AZD1222 vaccination. J is TRBJ2-5 and V is TRBV7-6; tentatively, D is TRBD1 or TRBD2 (5 bases each). The DNA for the CDR3 is TGTGCCAGCAGCTTAATGGGGGCCCAGTACTTC. As protein: CASSLMGAQYF.